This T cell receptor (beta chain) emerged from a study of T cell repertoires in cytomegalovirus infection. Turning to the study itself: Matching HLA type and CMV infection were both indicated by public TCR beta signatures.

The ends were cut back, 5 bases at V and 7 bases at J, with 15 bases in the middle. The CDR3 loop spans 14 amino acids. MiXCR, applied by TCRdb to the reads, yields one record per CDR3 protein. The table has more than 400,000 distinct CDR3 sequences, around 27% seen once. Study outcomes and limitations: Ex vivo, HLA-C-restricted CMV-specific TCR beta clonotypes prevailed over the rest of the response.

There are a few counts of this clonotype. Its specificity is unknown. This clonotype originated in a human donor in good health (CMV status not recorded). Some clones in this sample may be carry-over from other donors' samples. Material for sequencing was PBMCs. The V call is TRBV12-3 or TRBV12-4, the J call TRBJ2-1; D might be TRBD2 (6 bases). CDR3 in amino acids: CASSPLGLLNEQFF. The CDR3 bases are TGTGCCAGCAGTCCACTGGGACTTCTAAATGAGCAGTTCTTC.